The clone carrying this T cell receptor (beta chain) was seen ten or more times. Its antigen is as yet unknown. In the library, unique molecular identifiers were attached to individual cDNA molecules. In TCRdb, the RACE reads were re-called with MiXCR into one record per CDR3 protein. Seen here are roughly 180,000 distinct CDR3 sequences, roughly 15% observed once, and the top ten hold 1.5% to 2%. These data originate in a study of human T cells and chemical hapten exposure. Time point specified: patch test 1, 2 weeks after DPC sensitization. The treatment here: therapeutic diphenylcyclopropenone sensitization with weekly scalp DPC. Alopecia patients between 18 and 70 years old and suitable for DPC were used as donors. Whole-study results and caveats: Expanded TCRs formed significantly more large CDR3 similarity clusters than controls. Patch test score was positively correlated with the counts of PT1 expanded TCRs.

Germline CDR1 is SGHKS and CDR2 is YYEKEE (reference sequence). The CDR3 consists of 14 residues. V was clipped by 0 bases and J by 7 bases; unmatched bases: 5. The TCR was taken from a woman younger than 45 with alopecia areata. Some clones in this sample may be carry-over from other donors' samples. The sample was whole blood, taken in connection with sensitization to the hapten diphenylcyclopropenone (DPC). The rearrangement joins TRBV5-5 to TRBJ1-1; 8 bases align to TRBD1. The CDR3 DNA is TGTGCCAGCAGCTTGGGGCAGGGGGCGGATGAAGCTTTCTTT. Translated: CASSLGQGADEAFF.